One sample yielded the 17 T cell receptor beta chains listed below, sequenced in a study of blood T cell repertoires in COVID-19. Profiling relied on immunoSEQ multiplex PCR, and the TCRdb table lists in-frame clones only, not all of them. The data contain some 350,000 clones, about four fifths of them singletons. The sample was peripheral blood. The source is a man younger than 40 with active or convalescent COVID-19.

This chain joins TRBV6-6 and TRBJ1-3, with 9 bases identical to TRBD1. There are 14 residues in the CDR3. V dropped 5 bases and J dropped 3; count of bases not matched to a gene: 2. Germline lookup yields CDR1 MNHNY and CDR2 SVGAGI (reference sequence). The CDR3 is CASSNRGHGNTIYF. CDR3 coding DNA: TGTGCCAGCAGTAACAGGGGGCATGGAAACACCATATATTTT.

The chain has TRBV7-9 and TRBJ2-1; no firm D call. V shed 5 bases and J shed 0 bases, with 11 bases lying between them. Germline CDR1 and CDR2: SEHNR and FQNEAQ (reference sequence). CDR3 length: 15 amino acids. CDR3 nucleotides: TGTGCCAGCAGCCCCGTAGTAACCTCCTACAATGAGCAGTTCTTC. It translates to CASSPVVTSYNEQFF.

The rearrangement links TRBV5-8 to TRBJ2-1, with TRBD2 as a possible D gene (5 bases). Between the trimmed V and J ends, which lost 3 bases and 5 bases, there was a span of 15 bases. The germline gives CDR1 SGHTS, CDR2 YDEGEE. This CDR3 is 15 amino acids long. The CDR3 DNA follows: TGTGCCAGCAGCTACTCCTCCGGAGGTAACAATGAGCAGTTCTTC. Protein sequence: CASSYSSGGNNEQFF.

The V and J genes are TRBV4-2 and TRBJ2-1; 9 positions agree with TRBD2. Germline V lookup: CDR1 LGHNA, CDR2 YNFKEQ. The CDR3 loop spans 17 amino acids. V lost 3 bases, J lost 8 bases, and 14 bases stayed unmatched. The DNA for the CDR3 is TGTGCCAGCAGCCAGTCGTCTAGCGGGAACTACCCCCATGAGCAGTTCTTC. This encodes CASSQSSSGNYPHEQFF.

This rearrangement joins TRBV12-3 or TRBV12-4 to TRBJ2-1; a weak D match, TRBD1 (6 bases). CDR3 length: 13 amino acids. V was shortened by 5 bases and J by 8 bases, with 13 bases between the two germline ends. The CDR3 region is CASSPPTGYEQFF. CDR3 sequence (DNA): TGTGCCAGCAGTCCGCCCACAGGGTATGAGCAGTTCTTC.

The J gene is TRBJ2-1, the V gene TRBV25-1; TRBD1 matches 7 bases. Looked up from germline, CDR1 is MGHDK and CDR2 is SYGVNS. This CDR3 is 15 amino acids long. V shed 2 bases, J shed 4 bases, and the junction held 5 bases outside the gene matches. The CDR3 here is CASSERQGVYNEQFF. For the CDR3, the DNA is TGTGCCAGCAGTGAACGGCAGGGGGTATACAATGAGCAGTTCTTC. Looking up the rest from reference TRBV25-1 and TRBJ2-1 gives the full variable domain: EADIYQTPRYLVIGTGKKITLECSQTMGHDKMYWYQQDPGMELHLIHYSYGVNSTEKGDLSSESTVSRIRTEHFPLTLESARPSHTSQYLCASSERQGVYNEQFFGPGTRLTVL.

The rearrangement joins TRBV9 to TRBJ2-1, with TRBD2 identical over 10 bases. CDR3 length: 15 amino acids. Germline V CDR1 and CDR2: SGDLS, YYNGEE. J gave up 13 bases and V 0 bases, and 10 bases lay outside the gene matches. The CDR3 nucleotides are TGTGCCAGCAGCGTAGACGCTAGCGGGAGTTCATCCCAGTTCTTC. Translation gives CASSVDASGSSSQFF.

V usage is TRBV19 and J usage is TRBJ2-6; 9 nucleotides agree with TRBD1. Trimming removed 5 bases from V and 2 bases from J; junction bases left unmatched: 4. CDR1 and CDR2 from the germline V gene are LNHDA and SQIVND (reference sequence). The CDR3 loop spans 16 amino acids. The CDR3 DNA is TGTGCCAGTAGTCCGACAGGGGGAGCTGGGGCCAACGTCCTGACTTTC. This translates into CASSPTGGAGANVLTF.

V gene TRBV5-4 combines with J gene TRBJ2-1; 10 bases are shared with TRBD2. The CDR3 is made up of 17 amino acids. V shed 0 bases and J 2 bases; nucleotides not matched to a gene: 5. Germline V lookup: CDR1 SGHNT, CDR2 YYREEE (reference sequence). CDR3 DNA: TGTGCCAGCAGCTTGGTCCCGACTAGCGGGCCCTACAATGAGCAGTTCTTC. This encodes CASSLVPTSGPYNEQFF.

V gene TRBV4-3 combines with J gene TRBJ1-1; perhaps TRBD1 as D (5 bases). Germline V lookup: CDR1 LGHNA, CDR2 YSLEER. The germline V and J ends were trimmed by 0 bases and 11 bases, with 16 bases remaining between them. The length of the CDR3 is 14 residues. This CDR3 is CASSQDMEARAAFF. The CDR3 nucleotides are TGCGCCAGCAGCCAAGATATGGAAGCCAGGGCTGCTTTCTTT.

The V gene is TRBV27, the J gene TRBJ2-7, with a weak D call TRBD2 (5 bases). This CDR3 has 15 amino acids. The V and J ends lost 2 bases and 0 bases respectively, with 11 bases between them. The germline CDR1 and CDR2 sequences are MNHEY and SMNVEV (reference sequence). The CDR3 reads CASSLRSAGSYEQYF. The CDR3 nucleotides read TGTGCCAGCAGTTTAAGGTCGGCGGGCTCCTACGAGCAGTACTTC.

The V and J genes are TRBV27 and TRBJ2-5; 7 bases agree with TRBD1. The ends lost 4 bases at V and 5 bases at J; junction bases unmatched: 4. Germline values: CDR1 MNHEY, CDR2 SMNVEV (reference sequence). This CDR3 has 13 amino acids. In DNA form, the CDR3 reads TGTGCCAGCAGTTCCCTCAGGGGGGAGACCCAGTACTTC. Its protein is CASSSLRGETQYF.

This rearrangement joins TRBV9 to TRBJ2-7; D is perhaps TRBD2 (6 bases). V was pared by 0 bases and J by 3 bases, with 10 bases between. The CDR3 runs to 14 residues. Germline CDR1 reads SGDLS; CDR2 reads YYNGEE. CDR3 amino acids: CASSVEWGGYEQYF. The CDR3 DNA sequence: TGTGCCAGCAGCGTAGAGTGGGGAGGCTACGAGCAGTACTTC.

The V and J genes are TRBV29-1 and TRBJ2-1; maybe TRBD2 (6 bases). From germline, CDR1 is SQVTM and CDR2 ANQGSEA. This CDR3 region has 14 residues. Deletions cut 7 bases from V and 7 bases from J, with 20 bases between. CDR3 nucleotide sequence: TGCAGCGCGGCAGGGACTGAAGTTAGTAATGAGCAGTTCTTC. Its translation is CSAAGTEVSNEQFF.

This chain joins TRBV5-1 and TRBJ1-6; D perhaps matches TRBD1 (6 bases). CDR1 and CDR2 (germline): SGHRS, YFSETQ. This CDR3 comprises 14 residues. Trimming took off 0 bases at V and 10 bases at J, with 11 bases between the two ends. CDR3 nucleotides: TGCGCCAGCAGCTTGGAGGGGGATCTGTCACCCCTCCACTTT. It codes for CASSLEGDLSPLHF.

The chain links TRBV7-2 to TRBJ2-3; 10 bases map to TRBD1. Germline lookup yields CDR1 SGHTA and CDR2 FQGNSA. The CDR3 runs 17 residues. Losses at the gene ends were 5 bases for V and 4 bases for J; bases not matched to a gene: 12. The CDR3 DNA reads TGTGCCAGCAGCGTCCGCCCCGGGACAGGGGAAGCAGATACGCAGTATTTT. Residues: CASSVRPGTGEADTQYF.

The chain combines TRBV14 with TRBJ2-7, with TRBD1 identical over 8 bases. V was pared by 4 bases and J by 2 bases, with 10 bases of the junction left unmatched. CDR1 and CDR2 from the germline V gene are SGHDN and FVKESK. The length of the CDR3 is 16 residues. The CDR3 region has the DNA TGTGCCAGCAGCCCCCAGGACAGGGCCAATCCCTACGAGCAGTACTTC. The encoded protein is CASSPQDRANPYEQYF.